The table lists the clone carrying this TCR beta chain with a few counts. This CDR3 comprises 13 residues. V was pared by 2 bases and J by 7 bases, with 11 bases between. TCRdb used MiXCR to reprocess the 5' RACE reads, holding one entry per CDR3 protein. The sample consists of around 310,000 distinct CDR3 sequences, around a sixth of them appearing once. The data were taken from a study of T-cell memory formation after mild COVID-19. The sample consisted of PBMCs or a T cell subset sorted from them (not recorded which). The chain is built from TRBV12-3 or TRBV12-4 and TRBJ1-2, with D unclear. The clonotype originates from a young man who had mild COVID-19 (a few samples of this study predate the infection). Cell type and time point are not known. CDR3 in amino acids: CASSLRVEAGYTF. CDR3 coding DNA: TGTGCCAGCAGTTTAAGGGTCGAGGCTGGCTACACCTTC.